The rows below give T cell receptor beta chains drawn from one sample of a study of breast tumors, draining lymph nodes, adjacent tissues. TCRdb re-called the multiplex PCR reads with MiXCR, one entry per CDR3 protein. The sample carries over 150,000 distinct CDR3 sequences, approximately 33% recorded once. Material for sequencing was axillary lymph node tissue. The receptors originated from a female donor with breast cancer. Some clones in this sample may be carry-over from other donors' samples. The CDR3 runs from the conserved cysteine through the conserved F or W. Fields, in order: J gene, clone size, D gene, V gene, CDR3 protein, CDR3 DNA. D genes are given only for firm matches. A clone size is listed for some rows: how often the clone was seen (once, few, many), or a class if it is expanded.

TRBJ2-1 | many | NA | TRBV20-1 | CSAIPDSNNEQFF | TGCAGTGCGATACCTGACAGTAACAATGAGCAGTTCTTC
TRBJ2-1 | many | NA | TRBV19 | CASSIGGNEQFF | TGTGCCAGTAGTATAGGAGGCAATGAGCAGTTCTTC
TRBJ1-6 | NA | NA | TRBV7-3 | CASSQETENSPLHF | TGTGCCAGCAGCCAAGAGACAGAGAATTCACCCCTCCACTTT
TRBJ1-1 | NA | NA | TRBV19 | CASAYGGEASF | TGTGCCAGTGCGTACGGGGGTGAAGCTTCCTTT
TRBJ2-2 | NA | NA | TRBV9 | CASSEGSGELFF | TGTGCCAGCAGCGAGGGTAGCGGGGAGCTGTTTTTT
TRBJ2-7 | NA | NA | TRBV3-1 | CASSRSLSYEQYF | TGTGCCAGCAGTCGCTCCTTATCCTACGAGCAGTACTTC
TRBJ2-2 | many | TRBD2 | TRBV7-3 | CASSPAGTSGGTGELFF | TGTGCCAGCAGCCCAGCCGGGACTAGCGGTGGCACCGGGGAGCTGTTTTTT
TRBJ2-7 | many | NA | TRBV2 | CASSGSSRGLTEQYF | TGTGCCAGCAGTGGGTCTAGCCGAGGTTTAACCGAGCAGTACTTC
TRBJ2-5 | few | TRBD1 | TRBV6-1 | CASSEDRGETQYF | TGTGCCAGCAGTGAGGACAGGGGTGAGACCCAGTACTTC
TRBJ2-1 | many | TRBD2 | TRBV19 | CASSKTSGISEQFF | TGTGCCAGTAGTAAGACTAGCGGGATCAGTGAGCAGTTCTTC